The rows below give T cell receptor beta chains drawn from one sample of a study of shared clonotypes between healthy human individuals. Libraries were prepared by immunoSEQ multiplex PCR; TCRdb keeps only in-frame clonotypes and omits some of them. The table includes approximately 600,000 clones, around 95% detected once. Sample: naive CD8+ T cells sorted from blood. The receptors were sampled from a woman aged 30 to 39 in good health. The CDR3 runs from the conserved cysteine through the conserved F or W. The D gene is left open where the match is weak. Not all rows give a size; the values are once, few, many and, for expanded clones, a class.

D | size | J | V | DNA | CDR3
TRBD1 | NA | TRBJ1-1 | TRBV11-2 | TGTGCCAGCAGCCAAATCAGGGGGCCTCCTGAAGCTTTCTTT | CASSQIRGPPEAFF
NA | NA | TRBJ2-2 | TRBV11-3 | TGTGCCAGCAGCTTAAGTGGGAGCTTCACCGGGGAGCTGTTTTTT | CASSLSGSFTGELFF
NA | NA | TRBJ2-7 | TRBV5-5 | TGTGCCAGCAGCCGATCCTTGGGGGTTACGGCTTACGAGCAGTACTTC | CASSRSLGVTAYEQYF
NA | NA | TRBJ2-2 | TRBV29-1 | TGCAGCGTTGATAGGGACACCGGGGAGCTGTTTTTT | CSVDRDTGELFF
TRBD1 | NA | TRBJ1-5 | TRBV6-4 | TGTGCCAGCAGAGTCGAAACGACAGGGAGTAGCAATCAGCCCCAGCATTTT | CASRVETTGSSNQPQHF
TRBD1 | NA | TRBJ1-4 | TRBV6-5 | TGTGCCACCAAGAACGGACAGGGTCTGAGCGAAAAACTGTTTTTT | CATKNGQGLSEKLFF
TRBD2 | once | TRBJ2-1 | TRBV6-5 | TGTGCCAGCAGTTACTTTGCTAGCGGGAGGGCCGGTGAGCAGTTCTTC | CASSYFASGRAGEQFF
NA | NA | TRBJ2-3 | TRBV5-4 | TGTGCCAGCAGCCCTACGGGGGATACGCAGTATTTT | CASSPTGDTQYF
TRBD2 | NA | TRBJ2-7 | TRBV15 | TGTGCCACCAGCCCCCCTCTTGGGACTACCGAGCAGTACTTC | CATSPPLGTTEQYF
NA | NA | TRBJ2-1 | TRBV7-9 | TGTGCCAGCAGCTCGCCAAGCCTCAGCAATGAGCAGTTCTTC | CASSSPSLSNEQFF
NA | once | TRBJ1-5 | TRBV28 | TGTGCCAGCAGCCTCCACCCTTTTTTTGAAAGCAATCAGCCCCAGCATTTT | CASSLHPFFESNQPQHF
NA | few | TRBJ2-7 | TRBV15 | TGTGCCACCAGCAGAGATCGAAGTACGTGGGAGCAGTACTTC | CATSRDRSTWEQYF
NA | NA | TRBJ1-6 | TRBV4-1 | TGCGCCAGCAGCCAAGTTGACGGATACGGTTCACCCCTCCACTTT | CASSQVDGYGSPLHF
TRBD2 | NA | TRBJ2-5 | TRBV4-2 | TGTGCCAGCAGCCAAGCCCCACTAGCGGGAGAGGGGGATGAGACCCAGTACTTC | CASSQAPLAGEGDETQYF
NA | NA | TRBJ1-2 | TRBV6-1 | TGTGCCAGCAGTGAAGCGAGGACACCGTCTGTGTTCTATGGCTACACCTTC | CASSEARTPSVFYGYTF
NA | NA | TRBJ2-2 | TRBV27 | TGTGCCAGCAGTTTAGGAGGGGGCCCCGGGGAGCTGTTTTTT | CASSLGGGPGELFF
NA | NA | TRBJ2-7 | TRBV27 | TGTGCCAGCAGTCTAACCTTACAGGGATCTAGCGGAGATTATGATTACGAGCAGTACTTC | CASSLTLQGSSGDYDYEQYF
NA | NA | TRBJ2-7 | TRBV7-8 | TGTGCCAGCAGCGCCCGGACCGACTACGAGCAGTACTTC | CASSARTDYEQYF
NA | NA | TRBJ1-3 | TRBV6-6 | TGTGCCAGCAGTTCCTACCCGTCTGGAAACACCATATATTTT | CASSSYPSGNTIYF
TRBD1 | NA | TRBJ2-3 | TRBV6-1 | TGTGCCAGCAGTGGACGGGACAGGGTCACAGATACGCAGTATTTT | CASSGRDRVTDTQYF
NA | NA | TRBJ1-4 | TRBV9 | TGTGCCAGCTCTTCTCCTGCCAGGGAACTGTTTTTT | CASSSPARELFF
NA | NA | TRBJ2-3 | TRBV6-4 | TGTGCCAGCAGTGAGCGACTGAGTAACACAGATACGCAGTATTTT | CASSERLSNTDTQYF
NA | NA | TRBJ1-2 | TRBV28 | TGTGCCAGCAAACGGGACGGATTTTTCTATGGCTACACCTTC | CASKRDGFFYGYTF
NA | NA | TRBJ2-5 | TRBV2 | TGTGCCAGCAGTGAAGTTGTCGGGAGCTACCAAGAGACCCAGTACTTC | CASSEVVGSYQETQYF
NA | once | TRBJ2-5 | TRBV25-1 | TGTGCCAGCAGTGAAAGGGTAGGGGATCTTCGGTACTTC | CASSERVGDLRYF
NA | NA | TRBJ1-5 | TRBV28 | TGTGCCACCCTGTGGGGCCAGCCTAATCAGCCCCAGCATTTT | CATLWGQPNQPQHF
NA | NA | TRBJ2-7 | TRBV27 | TGTGCCAGCAGTCCTGGACTTAAATACAAGCAGTACTTC | CASSPGLKYKQYF
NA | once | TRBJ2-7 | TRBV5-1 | TGCGCCAGCAGCGACTTCAGCCCCCACGAAACCTGGGACGAGCAGTACTTC | CASSDFSPHETWDEQYF
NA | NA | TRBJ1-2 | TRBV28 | TGTGCCAGCAGTAGCCGACAGGTAGCTGGCTACACCTTC | CASSSRQVAGYTF
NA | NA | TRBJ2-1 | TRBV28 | TGTGCCAGCAGTTCCTCTCTTTTGGCTCGCAGCTCCTACAATGAGCAGTTCTTC | CASSSSLLARSSYNEQFF
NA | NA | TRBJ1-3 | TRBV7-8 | TGTGCCAGCAGCTTAGGGGCATTCTCTGGAAACACCATATATTTT | CASSLGAFSGNTIYF
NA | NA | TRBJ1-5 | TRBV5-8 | TGTGCCAGCAGCTTTGGACAATATCAGCCCCAGCATTTT | CASSFGQYQPQHF
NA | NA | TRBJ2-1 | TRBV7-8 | TGTGCCAGCAGCTTAGGGGACGCTGAGCAGTTCTTC | CASSLGDAEQFF
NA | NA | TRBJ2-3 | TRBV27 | TGTGCCAGTCTAGGGGGAGATACGCAGTATTTT | CASLGGDTQYF
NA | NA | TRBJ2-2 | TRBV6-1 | TGTGCCAGCAGTGAACTTACGGGGGCGGCCGGGGAGCTGTTTTTT | CASSELTGAAGELFF
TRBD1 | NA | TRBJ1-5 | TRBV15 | TGTGCCACCAGAAGCGGACAGGGCTGGGGGCAGCCCCAGCATTTT | CATRSGQGWGQPQHF
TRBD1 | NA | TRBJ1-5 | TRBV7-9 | TGTGCCAGCAGCTTCGGTGACAGGGGGCTTCAGCCCCAGCATTTT | CASSFGDRGLQPQHF
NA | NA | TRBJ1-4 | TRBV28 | TGTGCCAGCAGTTTCACTAGTGGGGAGGGACGTGAAAAACTGTTTTTT | CASSFTSGEGREKLFF
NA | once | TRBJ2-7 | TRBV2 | TGTGCCAGCAGTGACAAGACAGCCTCCTACGAGCAGTACTTC | CASSDKTASYEQYF
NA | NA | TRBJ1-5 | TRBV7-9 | TGTGCCAGCAGCATCGGGGAGGGTGAGGTTCAGCCCCAGCATTTT | CASSIGEGEVQPQHF
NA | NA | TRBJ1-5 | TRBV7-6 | TGTGCCAGCAGCAAGAATAGCAATCAGCCCCAGCATTTT | CASSKNSNQPQHF
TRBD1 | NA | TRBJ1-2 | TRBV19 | TGTGCCAGTAGTTTTCCGGGACAGGGGAACTATGGCTACACCTTC | CASSFPGQGNYGYTF
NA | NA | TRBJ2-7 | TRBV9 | TGTGCCAGCAGCGTCGGCAGGGTCCCCAACGAGCAGTACTTC | CASSVGRVPNEQYF
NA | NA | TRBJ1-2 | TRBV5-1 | TGCGCCAGCAGCACCGGCAGAGACTATGGCTACACCTTC | CASSTGRDYGYTF
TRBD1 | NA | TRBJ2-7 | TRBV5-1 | TGCGCCAGCAGCTCGGGGGGACAGGGGATCCCCTACGAGCAGTACTTC | CASSSGGQGIPYEQYF
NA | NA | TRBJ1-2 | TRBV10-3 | TGTGCCATCAGTGGGGAGTGGGCAGTAGCTAACTATGGCTACACCTTC | CAISGEWAVANYGYTF
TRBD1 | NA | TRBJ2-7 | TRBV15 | TGTGCCACCAGCAGAGATTCGAGGACAGGAATCTACGAGCAGTACTTC | CATSRDSRTGIYEQYF
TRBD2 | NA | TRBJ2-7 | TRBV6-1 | TGTGCCAGCACTTGGACTAGCGGGAGTTGGGAGCAGTACTTC | CASTWTSGSWEQYF
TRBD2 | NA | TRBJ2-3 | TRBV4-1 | TGCGCCAGCAGCCATCTTCGACTAGCGGTATTCACAGATACGCAGTATTTT | CASSHLRLAVFTDTQYF